The 31 T cell receptor beta chains below come from one sample, sequenced in a study of T-cell memory formation after mild COVID-19. TCRdb analysed the 5' RACE reads with MiXCR anew, one entry per CDR3 protein. The top ten clones hold 20% to 25% of a sample with 470,000 or so distinct CDR3 sequences, over 15% of them seen once. The sample taken for sequencing was PBMCs or a T cell subset sorted from them (not recorded which). Receptors were obtained from a man aged 18 to 29 who had mild COVID-19 (a few samples of this study predate the infection). Cell type and time point are not known.

This clonotype has a count of ten or more. This chain connects TRBV5-1 to TRBJ2-3, with unresolved D. CDR3 size: 13 residues. Germline CDR1 is SGHRS and CDR2 is YFSETQ. With 1 base removed from V and 4 bases from J, the gap between germline ends came to 7 bases. The CDR3 DNA reads TGCGCCAGCAGCTTGACGGGTCCAGATACGCAGTATTTT. It is translated as CASSLTGPDTQYF.

This clonotype showed up just a few times. This chain's CDR3 is CASSPRGKEQYV. Here the CDR3 DNA reads TGTGCCAGCAGCCCCAGAGGGAAGGAGCAGTACGTC. V gene TRBV7-2 combines with J gene TRBJ2-7; TRBD2 is a possible D gene (5 bases). CDR1 is SGHTA, CDR2 FQGNSA, per germline. The V end lost 5 bases, the J end lost 7 bases, and 12 bases lay between the germline ends. The CDR3 sequence is 12 residues long.

This clonotype was found a few times. The chain has TRBV5-1 and TRBJ1-2; 10 bases align to TRBD1. This CDR3 region has 14 residues. The germline V gene encodes CDR1 SGHRS and CDR2 YFSETQ. The V gene end was trimmed by 3 bases and the J gene end by 4 bases; junction bases not matched to a gene: 3. The CDR3 protein is CASSSGTGAYGYTF. In nucleotides, the CDR3 is TGCGCCAGCAGCTCCGGGACAGGGGCCTATGGCTACACCTTC. Drawing the rest from reference TRBV5-1 and TRBJ1-2, the complete variable domain is KAGVTQTPRYLIKTRGQQVTLSCSPISGHRSVSWYQQTPGQGLQFLFEYFSETQRNKGNFPGRFSGRQFSNSRSEMNVSTLELGDSALYLCASSSGTGAYGYTFGSGTRLTVV.

The V and J genes are TRBV7-9 and TRBJ2-2; possible D gene TRBD1, 6 bases. Per germline, CDR1 SEHNR and CDR2 FQNEAQ (reference sequence). The CDR3 sequence is 12 residues long. V dropped 3 bases and J dropped 11 bases, with 10 bases sitting between them. The CDR3 loop is CASSFDRIELFF. In DNA form, the CDR3 reads TGTGCCAGCAGCTTCGACAGGATAGAGCTGTTTTTT. Together with reference TRBV7-9 and TRBJ2-2, the CDR3 gives the full variable domain: DTGVSQNPRHKITKRGQNVTFRCDPISEHNRLYWYRQTLGQGPEFLTYFQNEAQLEKSRLLSDRFSAERPKGSFSTLEIQRTEQGDSAMYLCASSFDRIELFFGEGSRLTVL.

Ten or more counts support this clonotype. The rearrangement links TRBV7-2 to TRBJ1-6; D uncertain. V gave up 5 bases and J gave up 14 bases, with 19 bases separating them. The CDR3 covers 14 residues. Per the germline V gene, CDR1 is SGHTA and CDR2 is FQGNSA. DNA for the CDR3: TGTGCCAGCAGCCCCATCCCGACGGCTTCGGCCCTCCACTTT. The encoded protein is CASSPIPTASALHF.

In this sample, this clonotype turned up many times. Sequence at one end of the junction differs from germline and may be a read error. V gene TRBV5-1 combines with J gene TRBJ2-2; the D gene is possibly TRBD2 (6 bases). This CDR3 contains 15 residues. Germline assignment: CDR1 SGHRS and CDR2 YFSETQ. Here the CDR3 DNA reads TGTGCCAGCAGCCCCGGGACTGGTAACACCGGGGAGCTGTTTTTT. Its protein product is CASSPGTGNTGELFF.

This clonotype has more than one count but fewer than ten. This chain joins TRBV6-5 and TRBJ2-1; 9 bases align to TRBD2. There are 16 residues in the CDR3. The ends lost 5 bases at V and 3 bases at J; junction bases unmatched: 8. In germline, CDR1 is MNHEY, CDR2 SVGAGI. The CDR3 DNA reads as TGTGCCAGCAGTCGGGATAGCGGGGGATACTACAATGAGCAGTTCTTC. Encoded protein: CASSRDSGGYYNEQFF.

The table lists this clonotype with a few counts. The chain couples TRBV5-1 to TRBJ1-2, with D possibly TRBD1 on 6 matching bases. V was shortened by 3 bases and J by 8 bases, with 14 bases between the two germline ends. The CDR3 sequence is 13 residues long. CDR1 and CDR2 from the germline V gene are SGHRS and YFSETQ. The CDR3 region has the DNA TGCGCCAGCAGCTCCGCAGGGGACGGGGGCTACACCTTC. Encoded protein: CASSSAGDGGYTF.

This clonotype was seen many times. The chain uses TRBV2 and TRBJ2-3; no definite D call. V lost 6 bases, J lost 0 bases, and 13 bases lay in between. The CDR3 runs 15 residues. Germline V lookup: CDR1 SNHLY, CDR2 FYNNEI. Here the CDR3 DNA reads TGTGCCAGCAGGGCTACGTCGGATAGCACAGATACGCAGTATTTT. Translated, it gives CASRATSDSTDTQYF.

This chain links TRBV10-3 with TRBJ1-3; tentatively, D is TRBD1 (6 bases). Germline lookup yields CDR1 ENHRY and CDR2 SYGVKD. V lost 10 bases and J 4 bases, leaving 11 bases between the germline ends. CDR3 length equals 12 residues. This chain's CDR3 is CATTGSGNTIYF. The CDR3 DNA reads TGTGCCACCACAGGGTCGGGAAACACCATATATTTT.

This clonotype was observed a few times. This sequence joins TRBV2 and TRBJ2-5; possibly TRBD1 or TRBD2 for D (7 bases each). The CDR3 loop spans 13 amino acids. Deletions cut 8 bases from V and 5 bases from J, with 15 bases between. Germline V gives CDR1 SNHLY, CDR2 FYNNEI. The CDR3 region has the DNA TGTGCCAGCCGGGGGAGGGGGCAGGAGACCCAGTACTTC. Amino acid sequence: CASRGRGQETQYF.

This clonotype was seen a few times. This chain links TRBV29-1 with TRBJ2-2; D call uncertain. The V and J ends lost 4 bases and 0 bases respectively, with 12 bases between them. CDR3 size: 15 residues. The germline gives CDR1 SQVTM, CDR2 ANQGSEA. CDR3 nucleotides: TGCAGCGTTGCGGACCTAGGCGCGAACACCGGGGAGCTGTTTTTT. Protein: CSVADLGANTGELFF.

This chain links TRBV27 with TRBJ2-7, with 11 bases matching TRBD1. The CDR3 covers 15 residues. The V gene end was trimmed by 3 bases and the J gene end by 5 bases; junction bases not matched to a gene: 6. CDR1 and CDR2 (germline): MNHEY, SMNVEV (reference sequence). This CDR3 is CASSFLGDRGDEQYF. CDR3 coding DNA: TGTGCCAGCAGTTTCTTGGGGGACAGGGGGGACGAGCAGTACTTC.

The V and J genes are TRBV5-1 and TRBJ2-2; D call uncertain. Looked up from germline, CDR1 is SGHRS and CDR2 is YFSETQ. The V gene lost 7 bases and the J gene lost 0 bases, with 10 bases spanning the gap. CDR3 size: 14 residues. CDR3: CASGRNSNTGELFF. The CDR3, as DNA: TGCGCCAGCGGAAGGAACTCGAACACCGGGGAGCTGTTTTTT.

This clonotype was counted only a few times. The V and J genes are TRBV7-9 and TRBJ2-2; the D is unclear. The germline V gene has CDR1 SEHNR and CDR2 FQNEAQ (reference sequence). This CDR3 region has 15 residues. Trimming cost V 3 bases and J 1 base, with 9 bases left between them. CDR3 region: CASSFATVNTGELFF. CDR3 DNA: TGTGCCAGCAGCTTTGCGACTGTGAACACCGGGGAGCTGTTTTTT. Full variable domain (rest looked up from reference TRBV7-9 and TRBJ2-2): DTGVSQNPRHKITKRGQNVTFRCDPISEHNRLYWYRQTLGQGPEFLTYFQNEAQLEKSRLLSDRFSAERPKGSFSTLEIQRTEQGDSAMYLCASSFATVNTGELFFGEGSRLTVL.

This clonotype has more than one count but fewer than ten. This chain uses TRBV9 with TRBJ2-4; no clear D. CDR1 is SGDLS, CDR2 YYNGEE, per germline. V was trimmed by 0 bases and J by 2 bases, leaving 6 bases between them. The CDR3 length is 14 residues. In nucleotides, the CDR3 is TGTGCCAGCAGCGTAGGAGATCCCAAAAACATTCAGTACTTC. Translation gives CASSVGDPKNIQYF.

This clonotype turned up a few times. The V call is TRBV30, the J call TRBJ1-1; D call uncertain. The V end was cut by 0 bases, the J end by 4 bases, with 9 bases between. Germline V gene lookup returns CDR1 GTSNPN and CDR2 SVGIG (reference sequence). CDR3 length equals 13 residues. Written as DNA, the CDR3 is TGTGCCTGGAGTGTACTGGCCCGCACTGAAGCTTTCTTT. Translated: CAWSVLARTEAFF.

This clonotype was counted between two and nine times. CDR3 sequence: CASSVSRDNEQFF. DNA for the CDR3: TGTGCCAGCAGCGTAAGCAGGGACAATGAGCAGTTCTTC. The J gene is TRBJ2-1, the V gene TRBV7-8, with a possible D match to TRBD1 (5 bases). V was trimmed by 5 bases and J by 5 bases, leaving 10 bases between them. The germline V gene has CDR1 SGHVS and CDR2 FQNEAQ. The CDR3 is 13 amino acids.

The chain couples TRBV18 to TRBJ2-7, with a possible D match to TRBD2 (6 bases). Germline V gives CDR1 KGHSH, CDR2 LQKENI. The CDR3 has 13 amino acids. V gave up 4 bases and J gave up 3 bases, with 10 bases separating them. Here the CDR3 reads CASSLSGVYEQYV. In DNA, the CDR3 is TGTGCCAGCTCACTCTCGGGGGTCTACGAGCAGTACGTC.

The chain has TRBV6-2 or TRBV6-3 and TRBJ2-1, with 8 bases fitting TRBD2. V lost 6 bases to trimming and J lost 4 bases; unmatched junction nucleotides: 8. Germline V gives CDR1 MNHEY, CDR2 SVGEGT. This CDR3 contains 15 residues. As DNA, the CDR3 is TGTGCCAGCAGCCCCTACGGGGGGGTTTACAATGAGCAGTTCTTC. Residues: CASSPYGGVYNEQFF.

V and J are TRBV20-1 and TRBJ2-7; D might be TRBD1 (5 bases). With 3 bases removed from V and 3 bases from J, the gap between germline ends came to 18 bases. Germline V gene sequence: CDR1 DFQATT, CDR2 SNEGSKA (reference sequence). CDR3 length: 15 amino acids. CDR3 nucleotide sequence: TGCAGTGCTAGGGGCCCCCCCGAGCAGGGCTACGAGCAGTACTTC. Translation: CSARGPPEQGYEQYF.

The gene calls are TRBV7-2 and TRBJ2-3, with 8 positions matching TRBD2. V dropped 7 bases and J dropped 5; count of bases not matched to a gene: 8. CDR1 is SGHTA and CDR2 is FQGNSA in the germline V gene. There are 14 residues in the CDR3. The CDR3 region is CASTRGGQGDTQYF. DNA for the CDR3: TGTGCCAGCACCCGGGGGGGCCAGGGAGATACGCAGTATTTT.

The chain carries TRBV10-2 and TRBJ1-1; the match to TRBD1 covers 9 bases. The CDR3 runs to 13 residues. The V and J ends lost 6 bases and 5 bases, in that order; junction bases with no gene match: 4. The germline CDR1 and CDR2 sequences are WSHSY and SAAADI. The CDR3 nucleotides are TGCGCCAGCAGGGAGACAGGGGGGACTGAAGCTTTCTTT. This sequence encodes CASRETGGTEAFF.

The chain uses TRBV5-1 and TRBJ2-3; TRBD1 aligns across 9 bases. Trimming took 0 bases from V and 4 from J; bases not matched to a gene: 3. The CDR3 spans 15 residues. CDR1 is SGHRS, CDR2 YFSETQ, per germline. CDR3: CASSLGQGGPDTQYF. The CDR3 DNA is TGCGCCAGCAGCTTGGGACAGGGGGGCCCAGATACGCAGTATTTT.

J is TRBJ1-1 and V is TRBV29-1; the D is unclear. The V end lost 4 bases, the J end lost 1 base, and 10 bases lay between the germline ends. From germline, CDR1 is SQVTM and CDR2 ANQGSEA. The CDR3 has 13 amino acids. In DNA form, the CDR3 reads TGCAGCGTTGTTTCCCCACGGAACACTGAAGCTTTCTTT. The encoded protein is CSVVSPRNTEAFF.

This clonotype appeared a few times. The rearrangement uses TRBV5-5 and TRBJ2-1; D possibly corresponds to TRBD2 (5 bases). Germline CDR1 reads SGHKS; CDR2 reads YYEKEE (reference sequence). This CDR3 has 14 amino acids. V lost 0 bases to trimming and J lost 10 bases, with 14 bases between them. The DNA of the CDR3 is TGTGCCAGCAGCTTGGGGGTCGCGGGCGGAGAGCAGTTCTTC. Translated, it gives CASSLGVAGGEQFF.

The rearrangement joins TRBV7-2 to TRBJ1-6; no clear D gene. The V gene lost 1 base and the J gene lost 11 bases, with 18 bases spanning the gap. The CDR3 is 16 residues long. CDR1 and CDR2 (germline): SGHTA, FQGNSA. The CDR3 DNA reads TGTGCCAGCAGCTTAGAGGTCGTCGGTCATGCTGCACCCCTCCACTTT. The encoded protein is CASSLEVVGHAAPLHF.

The rearrangement uses TRBV29-1 and TRBJ2-1; 8 bases are a match to TRBD2. The CDR3 is 14 residues long. CDR1 is SQVTM and CDR2 is ANQGSEA in the germline V gene. The trim removed 3 bases at V and 12 bases at J, leaving 13 bases unmatched. CDR3 nucleotide sequence: TGCAGCGTTGAGATCCAGCGGGGGTCGCGGGCGCAGTTCTTC. Translation gives CSVEIQRGSRAQFF.

V gene TRBV6-2 or TRBV6-3 combines with J gene TRBJ1-2; D unclear. CDR1 and CDR2 (germline): MNHEY, SVGEGT. V lost 0 bases, J lost 8 bases, and 16 bases lay in between. This CDR3 contains 15 residues. The CDR3 here is CASSYSGPAAGGYTF. CDR3 nucleotides: TGTGCCAGCAGTTACTCTGGCCCAGCTGCAGGCGGCTACACCTTC.

V and J are TRBV12-3 or TRBV12-4 and TRBJ2-1; 8 bases fit TRBD1. J lost 5 bases, V lost 4 bases, and 4 bases had no gene match. There are 14 residues in the CDR3. DNA of the CDR3: TGTGCCAGCAGTTGGACAGGGTCTAACAATGAGCAGTTCTTC. As protein: CASSWTGSNNEQFF.

The chain links TRBV6-1 to TRBJ2-7; D is possibly TRBD2 (5 bases). With 1 base removed from V and 0 bases from J, the gap between germline ends came to 10 bases. In germline, CDR1 is MNHNS, CDR2 SASEGT. The CDR3 is 15 amino acids. CDR3 amino acids: CASSEVAPSSYEQYV. The CDR3 nucleotides read TGTGCCAGCAGTGAAGTAGCGCCAAGCTCCTACGAGCAGTACGTC.